This record concerns one TCR beta chain sequence. The antigen is unknown. These data originate in a study of vaccination and CD4 T cells after COVID-19. About the research overall: Two of the convalescents were Hispanic, and the group consisted of six males and four females. General study points: Although the median of SARS-CoV-2-reactive clonotypes rose from about 22 to 38, the change was not significant.

Sample treatment: roughly 10-day PBMC culture with coronavirus spike peptide pools or control peptides (ViraFEST assay). The ViraFEST method relied on peptide pools to expand antigen-specific T cells, followed by TCR sequencing. This CDR3 has 13 residues. V was cut by 2 bases and J by 10 bases, with 12 bases left in between. The germline V gene has CDR1 MNHEY and CDR2 SVGAGI. An Oncomine TCR Beta short-read assay was used to sequence the DNA from cultured CD4+ T cells. Genomic DNA was isolated from cultured CD4+ T cells. TCRdb called the PCR reads again in MiXCR, with one record for every CDR3 protein. The profile shows more than 15,000 distinct CDR3 sequences, approximately 54% of them singletons.

The chain carries TRBV6-5 and TRBJ2-1; unclear D gene. Sequenced input: CD4+ T cells from blood, cultured in vitro. The source is a human donor who had recovered from COVID-19. The CDR3 sequence: CASSYLVGYEQFF. CDR3 DNA sequence: TGTGCCAGCAGTTACCTTGTAGGTTACGAGCAGTTCTTC.